This TCR beta chain was sequenced during a study of T cell responses to AZD1222 COVID-19 vaccine. Study results and caveats: Regions left unmutated in variants are reportedly the target of nearly half of spike-specific TCRs. Donors were largely white British and mainly female; clonal diversity was possibly underestimated. Spike-specific TCRs gained breadth and depth after people received two AZD1222 doses.

The CDR3 is 13 amino acids. V lost 0 bases, J lost 6 bases, and 10 bases lay in between. Germline CDR1 reads GTSNPN; CDR2 reads SVGIG (reference sequence). Worth noting for this clone: Its antigen is not identified.

Clones were sequenced by immunoSEQ multiplex PCR, and TCRdb holds only the in-frame ones, with some missing. The sample lists over 150,000 clones, 85% to 95% occurring once. The chain has TRBV30 and TRBJ2-3, with D possibly TRBD1 on 6 matching bases. The receptor comes from an adult who received the MenACWY meningococcal vaccine as a control. The specimen comprised peripheral blood, sampled 28 days after the second dose of the MenACWY control vaccine. The CDR3 reads CAWSVRGPDTQYF. The CDR3 nucleotides are TGTGCCTGGAGTGTCAGGGGCCCGGATACGCAGTATTTT.